These 15 T cell receptor beta chains originate from one sample sequenced in a study of T cell responses to AZD1222 COVID-19 vaccine. Clones were sequenced by immunoSEQ multiplex PCR, and TCRdb holds only the in-frame ones, with some missing. The profile covers under 150,000 clones, with approximately 94% appearing a single time and approximately 3.3% taken by the ten largest. The sequences come from peripheral blood, collected on day 0 of AZD1222 vaccination. The receptors come from an adult in good health.

The chain uses TRBV9 and TRBJ1-5; D gene unclear. This CDR3 has 13 residues. Trimming pared 4 bases from V and 6 bases from J, leaving 11 bases between. In germline, CDR1 is SGDLS, CDR2 YYNGEE. The CDR3 DNA sequence: TGTGCCAGCAGCCCGGATGAGGCTCAGCCCCAGCATTTT. It codes for CASSPDEAQPQHF. The complete variable domain, with remaining parts taken from reference TRBV9 and TRBJ1-5, reads DSGVTQTPKHLITATGQRVTLRCSPRSGDLSVYWYQQSLDQGLQFLIQYYNGEERAKGNILERFSAQQFPDLHSELNLSSLELGDSALYFCASSPDEAQPQHFGDGTRLSIL.

The chain is built from TRBV28 and TRBJ1-1; D gene unclear. CDR3 length equals 13 residues. The V gene's germline CDR1 is MDHEN and CDR2 SYDVKM. Deletions cut 5 bases from V and 7 bases from J, with 14 bases between. The CDR3 DNA is TGTGCCAGCAGTGGCCCTTGGTGGGGTGAAGCTTTCTTT. This sequence encodes CASSGPWWGEAFF. Drawing the rest from reference TRBV28 and TRBJ1-1, the complete variable domain is DVKVTQSSRYLVKRTGEKVFLECVQDMDHENMFWYRQDPGLGLRLIYFSYDVKMKEKGDIPEGYSVSREKKERFSLILESASTNQTSMYLCASSGPWWGEAFFGQGTRLTVV.

The chain links TRBV5-8 to TRBJ1-5, with 8 bases lining up with TRBD1. Germline CDR1 and CDR2: SGHTS and YDEGEE. J lost 4 bases, V lost 0 bases, and 12 bases had no gene match. This CDR3 contains 18 residues. The CDR3 sequence: CASSLADRQGRINQPQHF. The CDR3 region has the DNA TGTGCCAGCAGCTTGGCCGATAGACAGGGGAGGATAAATCAGCCCCAGCATTTT.

The chain is built from TRBV9 and TRBJ2-1, with TRBD1 identical over 9 bases. CDR1 and CDR2 (germline): SGDLS, YYNGEE. After removal of 4 bases from V and 7 bases from J, the junction contained 15 bases not matched to a gene. The CDR3 runs to 17 residues. The CDR3 loop reads CASSRITGTGRVNEQFF. The CDR3 DNA reads TGTGCCAGCAGCCGAATCACCGGGACAGGGAGGGTGAATGAGCAGTTCTTC.

This rearrangement joins TRBV19 to TRBJ1-1, with TRBD1 as a possible D gene (6 bases). Germline V gene sequence: CDR1 LNHDA, CDR2 SQIVND (reference sequence). There are 14 residues in the CDR3. V lost 2 bases to trimming and J lost 8 bases, with 15 bases between them. CDR3 bases: TGTGCCAGTAGTATACAGAAGGACAGAAAAGAAGCTTTCTTT. This sequence encodes CASSIQKDRKEAFF.

V is TRBV28 and J is TRBJ1-4; 9 bases match TRBD1. Germline V gives CDR1 MDHEN, CDR2 SYDVKM. The CDR3 sequence is 16 residues long. Trimming took 3 bases from V and 4 from J; bases not matched to a gene: 6. The CDR3 reads CASSFQTGGLNEKLFF. CDR3 nucleotides: TGTGCCAGCAGTTTTCAAACAGGGGGCCTTAATGAAAAACTGTTTTTT.

The CDR3 sequence: CASSFEAGSEQYF. The DNA for the CDR3 is TGTGCCAGCAGTTTTGAGGCGGGGAGCGAGCAGTACTTC. The chain couples TRBV12-3 or TRBV12-4 to TRBJ2-7; D may be TRBD2 (6 bases). V was clipped by 3 bases and J by 6 bases, with 12 bases between them. The CDR3 extends over 13 amino acids.

The chain links TRBV2 to TRBJ2-5, with D possibly TRBD1 on 5 matching bases. Germline V gene data show CDR1 as SNHLY and CDR2 as FYNNEI. V was cut by 0 bases and J by 5 bases, with 10 bases left in between. CDR3 length: 14 amino acids. The CDR3 DNA reads as TGTGCCAGCAGTGAAGCGTATAAGGGGGAGACCCAGTACTTC. It translates to CASSEAYKGETQYF. Full variable domain (outside the CDR3, taken from reference TRBV2 and TRBJ2-5): EPEVTQTPSHQVTQMGQEVILRCVPISNHLYFYWYRQILGQKVEFLVSFYNNEISEKSEIFDDQFSVERPDGSNFTLKIRSTKLEDSAMYFCASSEAYKGETQYFGPGTRLLVL.

The V call is TRBV30, the J call TRBJ1-2; D unresolved. V was clipped by 0 bases and J by 3 bases, with 8 bases between them. The CDR3 consists of 13 residues. Per germline, CDR1 GTSNPN and CDR2 SVGIG (reference sequence). The CDR3 bases are TGTGCCTGGAGTGTACTTCACCACTATGGCTACACCTTC. As protein: CAWSVLHHYGYTF. The full variable domain, its missing parts supplied by reference TRBV30 and TRBJ1-2, is SQTIHQWPATLVQPVGSPLSLECTVEGTSNPNLYWYRQAAGRGLQLLFYSVGIGQISSEVPQNLSASRPQDRQFILSSKKLLLSDSGFYLCAWSVLHHYGYTFGSGTRLTVV.

The V gene is TRBV6-5, the J gene TRBJ1-6; possible D gene TRBD1, 6 bases. CDR3 size: 14 residues. Germline V gene lookup returns CDR1 MNHEY and CDR2 SVGAGI. The V gene lost 7 bases and the J gene lost 7 bases, with 14 bases spanning the gap. The DNA for the CDR3 is TGTGCCAGCAAGGGCCGAACAGGGAATTCACCCCTCCACTTT. Its translation is CASKGRTGNSPLHF.

V is TRBV9 and J is TRBJ2-3, with D uncertain. In germline, CDR1 is SGDLS, CDR2 YYNGEE. CDR3 length: 13 residues. The V gene lost 2 bases and the J gene lost 6 bases, with 10 bases spanning the gap. In nucleotides, the CDR3 is TGTGCCAGCAGCGTCACACCCACCGATACGCAGTATTTT. Amino acid sequence: CASSVTPTDTQYF.

CDR3 sequence: CASSLASGRSNEQFF. The CDR3, as DNA: TGTGCCAGCAGCTTAGCTAGCGGGAGGAGTAATGAGCAGTTCTTC. The J gene is TRBJ2-1, the V gene TRBV7-2; 10 bases are a match to TRBD2. The junction had 3 bases not matched to a gene; V was cut back by 0 bases and J by 7 bases. The CDR3 sequence is 15 residues long. CDR1 is SGHTA, CDR2 FQGNSA, per germline.

The V call is TRBV12-3 or TRBV12-4, the J call TRBJ1-4, with 9 bases fitting TRBD1. Germline trimming cut 4 bases from V and 8 bases from J; bases unmatched to any gene: 2. The CDR3 runs 13 residues. The CDR3: CASSWGTGEKLFF. The CDR3 bases are TGTGCCAGCAGTTGGGGGACAGGGGAAAAACTGTTTTTT.

The chain is built from TRBV4-3 and TRBJ2-1; maybe TRBD2 (6 bases). The germline V and J ends were trimmed by 4 bases and 4 bases, with 14 bases remaining between them. This CDR3 region has 15 residues. CDR1 is LGHNA and CDR2 is YSLEER in the germline V gene. The CDR3 DNA follows: TGCGCCAGCAGCCCGGCTGCGGGATCGTACAATGAGCAGTTCTTC. This codes for CASSPAAGSYNEQFF.

The chain carries TRBV28 and TRBJ2-1, with unresolved D. The CDR3 covers 11 residues. V was shortened by 5 bases and J by 10 bases, with 9 bases between the two germline ends. CDR1 is MDHEN and CDR2 is SYDVKM in the germline V gene. This chain's CDR3 is CASSTQVEQFF. DNA for the CDR3: TGTGCCAGCAGTACCCAGGTGGAGCAGTTCTTC.